These T cell receptor beta chains were read from a single sample in a study of cytomegalovirus exposure and HLA in healthy donors. Clones were sequenced by immunoSEQ multiplex PCR, and TCRdb holds only the in-frame ones, with some missing. The data show 120,000 to 150,000 clones, around 85% seen once. Sample: PBMCs. These receptors were taken from a man aged 35-49 years in good health and CMV-seropositive. Both conserved end residues are part of each CDR3. The D gene is left open where the match is weak. The size entry is marked missing in some rows and otherwise reads once, few, many or a size class.

cdr3_aa	cdr3_nt	d_call	clone_size	v_call	j_call
CASSLVQFSEAFF	TGTGCCAGCAGCTTAGTACAGTTTTCTGAAGCTTTCTTT	-	-	TRBV7-2	TRBJ1-1
CASSFSGQPQHF	TGTGCCAGCAGTTTTAGCGGTCAGCCCCAGCATTTT	-	-	TRBV27	TRBJ1-5
CASSTRLGPSGNTIYF	TGTGCCAGTAGTACCCGGTTGGGCCCCTCTGGAAACACCATATATTTT	-	-	TRBV19	TRBJ1-3
CASSVVGGETQYF	TGCGCCAGCAGTGTCGTAGGGGGAGAGACCCAGTACTTC	-	-	TRBV10-2	TRBJ2-5
CASSTGTAYEQYF	TGTGCCAGCAGCACCGGGACAGCGTACGAGCAGTACTTC	TRBD1	-	TRBV9	TRBJ2-7
CAISEPGQGAGNTGELFF	TGTGCCATCAGTGAGCCCGGACAGGGGGCCGGGAACACCGGGGAGCTGTTTTTT	TRBD1	-	TRBV10-3	TRBJ2-2
CASSSSGEGSYNEQFF	TGTGCCAGCAGTAGTTCGGGAGAGGGGTCCTACAATGAGCAGTTCTTC	-	-	TRBV7-8	TRBJ2-1
CASSASGVVRETQYF	TGTGCCAGCAGCGCTAGCGGGGTGGTAAGGGAGACCCAGTACTTC	TRBD2	-	TRBV9	TRBJ2-5
CASSQYWASPYEQYF	TGCGCCAGCAGCCAATATTGGGCTAGCCCCTACGAGCAGTACTTC	-	-	TRBV4-3	TRBJ2-7
CASTDRGNTGELFF	TGTGCCAGTACGGACAGGGGGAATACCGGGGAGCTGTTTTTT	TRBD1	-	TRBV19	TRBJ2-2
CASSVSGSKYEQYF	TGTGCCAGCAGTGTAAGCGGGAGTAAGTACGAGCAGTACTTC	TRBD2	few	TRBV25-1	TRBJ2-7
CASTPTPRSGNQPQHF	TGTGCCAGTACCCCTACCCCCCGAAGTGGCAATCAGCCCCAGCATTTT	-	-	TRBV19	TRBJ1-5
CASSKGLFPYEQYF	TGTGCCAGTAGTAAAGGACTGTTCCCCTACGAGCAGTACTTC	-	once	TRBV19	TRBJ2-7
CASSTRGRLSYEQYF	TGTGCCAGCAGTACCAGGGGGAGGCTCAGCTACGAGCAGTACTTC	-	-	TRBV6-5	TRBJ2-7
CAYQSIDRESTNEKLFF	TGTGCCTATCAATCGATAGACAGGGAATCAACTAATGAAAAACTGTTTTTT	TRBD1	-	TRBV30	TRBJ1-4
CASSYFGASGGNEQFF	TGTGCCAGCAGCTATTTTGGGGCTAGCGGCGGGAATGAGCAGTTCTTC	TRBD2	-	TRBV7-2	TRBJ2-1
CAAGREDRETQYF	TGTGCCGCCGGGCGGGAGGATCGGGAGACCCAGTACTTC	TRBD2	-	TRBV7-9	TRBJ2-5
CAINPGQKANEQYF	TGTGCCATCAACCCGGGACAGAAGGCTAACGAGCAGTACTTC	TRBD1	-	TRBV10-3	TRBJ2-7
CASSLVGGSSYNEQFF	TGTGCCAGCAGCTTGGTCGGGGGTAGCTCCTACAATGAGCAGTTCTTC	-	-	TRBV5-4	TRBJ2-1
CASSTRDRSINQPQHF	TGTGCCAGTAGTACCAGGGACAGAAGTATCAATCAGCCCCAGCATTTT	TRBD1	-	TRBV19	TRBJ1-5
CSVAAVQETQYF	TGCAGCGTTGCTGCAGTCCAAGAGACCCAGTACTTC	-	-	TRBV29-1	TRBJ2-5
CASSLTSGSTDTQYF	TGTGCCAGCAGCTTAACTAGCGGGTCCACAGATACGCAGTATTTT	TRBD2	-	TRBV7-7	TRBJ2-3
CASSLAAGGTEAFF	TGTGCCAGCAGCTTAGCGGCAGGGGGGACTGAAGCTTTCTTT	TRBD1	few	TRBV7-8	TRBJ1-1
CASSQDEGDYNSPLHF	TGCGCCAGCAGCCAAGATGAGGGCGACTATAATTCACCCCTCCACTTT	-	-	TRBV4-3	TRBJ1-6
CASRTSGPYNEQFF	TGCGCCAGCAGGACTAGCGGGCCCTACAATGAGCAGTTCTTC	TRBD2	-	TRBV10-2	TRBJ2-1
CAISESISKNEQFF	TGTGCCATCAGTGAGTCGATCTCTAAGAATGAGCAGTTCTTC	-	-	TRBV10-3	TRBJ2-1
CASSSSVAGHNEQFF	TGTGCCAGCAGCTCTAGCGTAGCCGGTCACAATGAGCAGTTCTTC	-	-	TRBV7-3	TRBJ2-1
CASSPLEGGMNTEAFF	TGTGCCAGCTCACCACTTGAGGGAGGAATGAACACTGAAGCTTTCTTT	-	-	TRBV18	TRBJ1-1
CASSWVADYEQYF	TGCGCCAGCAGTTGGGTGGCGGATTACGAGCAGTACTTC	-	-	TRBV5-1	TRBJ2-7
CASSLIPGSYEQYF	TGCGCCAGCAGCTTGATACCGGGTTCCTACGAGCAGTACTTC	-	-	TRBV5-1	TRBJ2-7
CASSLVSGTNEKLFF	TGCGCCAGCAGCTTGGTGTCAGGCACAAATGAAAAACTGTTTTTT	-	-	TRBV5-1	TRBJ1-4
CASRAQGTNTEAFF	TGTGCCAGCAGGGCACAGGGGACGAACACTGAAGCTTTCTTT	TRBD1	once	TRBV6-6	TRBJ1-1
CASGAQGVSYEQYF	TGTGCCAGTGGCGCACAGGGGGTCTCCTACGAGCAGTACTTC	TRBD1	once	TRBV19	TRBJ2-7
CASSFTGTGTEAFF	TGTGCCAGCAGCTTCACAGGTACAGGAACTGAAGCTTTCTTT	-	-	TRBV11-3	TRBJ1-1
CASSPGVGYEQYF	TGTGCTAGCAGCCCAGGGGTGGGTTACGAGCAGTACTTC	-	few	TRBV7-7	TRBJ2-7
CASRPVRGRGELFF	TGTGCCAGCAGACCGGTGCGGGGCCGCGGGGAGCTGTTTTTT	-	-	TRBV2	TRBJ2-2
CASGTTGGSPLHF	TGTGCCAGCGGAACTACAGGGGGCTCACCCCTCCACTTT	TRBD1	-	TRBV6-6	TRBJ1-6
CASSLLQGGSTEAFF	TGCGCCAGCAGCTTACTTCAGGGAGGGAGCACTGAAGCTTTCTTT	-	-	TRBV5-1	TRBJ1-1
CASSLSRTSGETQYF	TGTGCCAGCAGTTTATCAAGAACTAGCGGGGAGACCCAGTACTTC	TRBD2	-	TRBV27	TRBJ2-5
CASSDRANFSNQPQHF	TGCGCCAGCAGTGACAGGGCCAACTTTAGCAATCAGCCCCAGCATTTT	TRBD1	-	TRBV25-1	TRBJ1-5
CASSLASGVQETQYF	TGCGCCAGCAGCTTAGCCAGCGGGGTACAAGAGACCCAGTACTTC	TRBD2	-	TRBV5-1	TRBJ2-5
CASSQAGLHFEGYTF	TGCGCCAGCAGCCAAGCGGGACTTCATTTCGAGGGCTACACCTTC	-	-	TRBV4-3	TRBJ1-2
CASSRYSNQPQHF	TGCGCCAGCAGCCGCTATAGCAATCAGCCCCAGCATTTT	-	-	TRBV4-1	TRBJ1-5
CATSRDRAGFGNQPQHF	TGTGCCACCAGCAGAGATAGGGCGGGGTTTGGGAATCAGCCCCAGCATTTT	-	-	TRBV15	TRBJ1-5
CASKLAVQDTQYF	TGTGCCAGTAAACTAGCGGTGCAAGATACGCAGTATTTT	TRBD2	-	TRBV19	TRBJ2-3
CASSVGLAGRTDTQYF	TGTGCCAGCAGCGTAGGACTAGCGGGTCGGACAGATACGCAGTATTTT	TRBD2	-	TRBV9	TRBJ2-3
CASSRQGSNEKLFF	TGTGCCAGCAGCCGACAGGGGTCTAATGAAAAACTGTTTTTT	TRBD1	once	TRBV9	TRBJ1-4
CASSQEGDSRAEQYF	TGCGCCAGCAGCCAAGAAGGGGACTCTCGAGCCGAGCAGTACTTC	-	once	TRBV4-3	TRBJ2-7
CASSQTTGMGGGYTF	TGCGCCAGCAGCCAGACAACAGGGATGGGCGGAGGCTACACCTTC	-	-	TRBV4-1	TRBJ1-2
CASSFTSGRHTQYF	TGTGCCAGCAGTTTTACTAGCGGGAGACATACGCAGTATTTT	TRBD2	-	TRBV27	TRBJ2-3
CAITSQASTDTQYF	TGTGCCATCACTTCACAGGCTAGCACAGATACGCAGTATTTT	-	-	TRBV10-3	TRBJ2-3
CATKSGRESGELFF	TGTGCCACCAAGAGCGGGAGGGAAAGCGGGGAGCTGTTTTTT	TRBD2	-	TRBV6-5	TRBJ2-2
CASSLVDRVTEAFF	TGCGCCAGCAGCTTGGTTGACAGGGTGACTGAAGCTTTCTTT	TRBD1	-	TRBV5-1	TRBJ1-1
CASSGNRERRFF	TGCGCCAGCAGCGGAAACAGGGAACGAAGATTCTTC	-	-	TRBV5-1	TRBJ2-1
CASSDPQPQHF	TGTGCCAGCAGTGATCCGCAGCCCCAGCATTTT	-	-	TRBV6-1	TRBJ1-5
CAISDRDSRIHRNTIYF	TGTGCCATCAGTGACCGGGACAGTAGAATCCACCGAAACACCATATATTTT	TRBD1	-	TRBV10-3	TRBJ1-3
CASSLGTGLDTQYF	TGTGCCAGCAGCCTAGGGACAGGGCTAGATACGCAGTATTTT	TRBD1	-	TRBV7-3	TRBJ2-3
CASSLAQREGRDEQFF	TGCGCCAGCAGCTTGGCCCAGCGGGAGGGCCGCGATGAGCAGTTCTTC	TRBD2	-	TRBV5-1	TRBJ2-1
CALQGWAYNEQFF	TGTGCCTTACAGGGCTGGGCCTACAATGAGCAGTTCTTC	-	few	TRBV30	TRBJ2-1
CASSLTADTEAFF	TGCGCCAGCAGCTTGACAGCGGACACTGAAGCTTTCTTT	-	-	TRBV5-1	TRBJ1-1